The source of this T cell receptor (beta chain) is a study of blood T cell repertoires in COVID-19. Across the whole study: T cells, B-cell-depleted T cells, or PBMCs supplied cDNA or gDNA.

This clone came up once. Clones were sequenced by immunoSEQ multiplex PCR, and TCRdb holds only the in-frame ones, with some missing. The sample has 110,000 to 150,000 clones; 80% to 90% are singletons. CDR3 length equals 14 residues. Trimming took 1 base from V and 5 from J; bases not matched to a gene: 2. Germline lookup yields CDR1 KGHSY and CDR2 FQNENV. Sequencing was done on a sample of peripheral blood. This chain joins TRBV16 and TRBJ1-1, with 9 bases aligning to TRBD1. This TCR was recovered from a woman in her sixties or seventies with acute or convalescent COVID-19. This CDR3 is CASSQFGTGTEAFF. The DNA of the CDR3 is TGTGCCAGCAGCCAATTTGGGACAGGGACTGAAGCTTTCTTT.